Described below is a single T cell receptor (beta chain) sequence and its context. The data stem from a study of cytomegalovirus exposure and HLA in healthy donors. The germline gives CDR1 MNHEY, CDR2 SMNVEV (reference sequence). Trimming cost V 6 bases and J 5 bases; bases outside gene matches: 5. There are 14 residues in the CDR3. Sequencing was performed with immunoSEQ multiplex PCR; in TCRdb, only in-frame clones are kept and a portion is missing. The repertoire holds tens of thousands of clones, with roughly 91% as singletons. The specimen was PBMCs. This TCR came from a man aged 30 to 39 in good health and CMV-seronegative. V gene TRBV27 combines with J gene TRBJ2-7, with 12 bases lining up with TRBD1. In DNA form, the CDR3 reads TGTGCCAGCAGGTTACGGGACAGGGGGCACGAGCAGTACTTC. This gives the protein CASRLRDRGHEQYF.